The 2 T cell receptor beta chains below come from one sample, sequenced in a study of blood T cell repertoires in COVID-19. Measured with immunoSEQ multiplex PCR; TCRdb has only the in-frame clones, and not every one. In the table there are around 250,000 clones, just under 90% of which are singletons. Sequencing used PBMCs or T cells enriched from blood (not recorded which). Receptor source: a man aged 45-60 years who had been exposed to COVID-19.

The chain combines TRBV29-1 with TRBJ1-1; a weak D match, TRBD1 (6 bases). V lost 7 bases and J 0 bases, leaving 30 bases between the germline ends. Germline V gene sequence: CDR1 SQVTM, CDR2 ANQGSEA. The CDR3 totals 19 residues. CDR3 in DNA: TGCAGCGCCGAACTTAACAGGGAGGGAAAATTTCGACTGAACACTGAAGCTTTCTTT. It specifies CSAELNREGKFRLNTEAFF.

This rearrangement joins TRBV25-1 to TRBJ2-7; the D is unclear. Trimming cost V 3 bases and J 0 bases, with 18 bases left between them. This CDR3 contains 17 residues. In germline, CDR1 is MGHDK, CDR2 SYGVNS. CDR3 protein: CASSDYGRFRNSYEQYV. The CDR3 coding sequence is TGTGCCAGCAGTGATTATGGCAGGTTCAGGAACTCCTACGAGCAGTACGTC.